The 32 T cell receptor beta chains presented below share a single source sample, sequenced in a study of blood T cell repertoires in COVID-19. The protocol was immunoSEQ multiplex PCR, while the TCRdb copy is restricted to in-frame clones and leaves out a portion. The data hold around 250,000 clones, with 85% to 90% observed a single time. Sequencing was performed on PBMCs or T cells enriched from blood (not recorded which). These receptors were collected from a man aged 45-65 years who had been exposed to COVID-19.

V is TRBV3-1 (or the pseudogene TRBV3-2) and J is TRBJ2-1; weak D call: TRBD1 (5 bases). Germline values: CDR1 LGHDT, CDR2 YNNKEL (reference sequence). V shed 0 bases and J shed 4 bases, with 19 bases lying between them. The CDR3 length is 18 residues. This CDR3 is CASSQEVAGRVAYNEQFF. CDR3 sequence (DNA): TGTGCCAGCAGCCAAGAGGTAGCCGGCAGGGTCGCTTACAATGAGCAGTTCTTC.

This clone has only one observation. The chain uses TRBV9 and TRBJ2-3; 11 bases line up with TRBD2. V shed 4 bases, J shed 2 bases, and the junction held 9 bases outside the gene matches. The CDR3 loop spans 17 amino acids. CDR1 SGDLS and CDR2 YYNGEE come from the germline V gene. CDR3 in amino acids: CASSPELAGGPTDTQYF. The CDR3 region has the DNA TGTGCCAGCAGCCCCGAGCTAGCGGGGGGCCCCACAGATACGCAGTATTTT.

In DNA form, the CDR3 reads TGTGCCTGGGCGGGGACAGGGGCTTTCTATGGCTACACCTTC. Translation gives CAWAGTGAFYGYTF. V usage is TRBV30 and J usage is TRBJ1-2, with 10 bases aligning to TRBD1. V shed 5 bases and J 4 bases; nucleotides not matched to a gene: 7. The CDR3 is made up of 14 amino acids. Germline CDR1 GTSNPN, CDR2 SVGIG (reference sequence).

This rearrangement joins TRBV27 to TRBJ1-1; D is possibly TRBD1 (6 bases). V gave up 3 bases and J gave up 2 bases, with 10 bases separating them. The CDR3 has 14 residues. CDR1 is MNHEY, CDR2 SMNVEV, per germline (reference sequence). CDR3 DNA sequence: TGTGCCAGCAGTTTTAGCAGGGGAAACACTGAAGCTTTCTTT. It is translated as CASSFSRGNTEAFF.

CDR3 DNA sequence: TGTGCCAGAAAGACAGGTTATAATTCACCCCTCCACTTT. It is translated as CARKTGYNSPLHF. The rearrangement joins TRBV2 to TRBJ1-6, with D perhaps TRBD1 (6 bases). The germline V gene encodes CDR1 SNHLY and CDR2 FYNNEI. Trimming removed 9 bases from V and 4 bases from J, with 10 bases in between. The CDR3 contains 13 residues.

The rearrangement joins TRBV11-2 to TRBJ2-5; TRBD2 is a possible D gene (5 bases). Trimming shortened V by 5 bases and J by 5 bases, and 15 bases separated the two germline ends. The length of the CDR3 is 14 residues. Germline CDR1 SGHAT, CDR2 FQNNGV. The CDR3: CASSGGLFRETQYF. In DNA form, the CDR3 reads TGTGCCAGCAGCGGAGGACTCTTCAGGGAGACCCAGTACTTC.

This sequence joins TRBV9 and TRBJ2-7, with D possibly matching TRBD2 (5 bases). V was cut by 4 bases and J by 2 bases, with 10 bases left in between. The CDR3 spans 13 residues. CDR1 is SGDLS, CDR2 YYNGEE, per germline. CDR3 protein: CASSSDGTYEQYV. The CDR3 DNA is TGTGCCAGCAGCTCGGACGGGACCTACGAGCAGTACGTC.

This chain uses TRBV7-9 with TRBJ2-7, with D maybe TRBD2 (5 bases). CDR1 and CDR2 (germline): SEHNR, FQNEAQ (reference sequence). The V end lost 5 bases, the J end lost 3 bases, and 8 bases lay between the germline ends. This CDR3 has 12 residues. CDR3 nucleotides: TGTGCCAGCAGCCGCGAGGGCTACGAGCAGTACTTC. It yields the protein CASSREGYEQYF. Based on the CDR3 plus reference TRBV7-9 and TRBJ2-7, the full variable domain is DTGVSQNPRHKITKRGQNVTFRCDPISEHNRLYWYRQTLGQGPEFLTYFQNEAQLEKSRLLSDRFSAERPKGSFSTLEIQRTEQGDSAMYLCASSREGYEQYFGPGTRLTVT.

This chain uses TRBV7-6 with TRBJ1-4, with a possible D match to TRBD1 (5 bases). The CDR3 loop spans 15 amino acids. The V end was cut by 2 bases, the J end by 6 bases, with 13 bases between. The germline V gene has CDR1 SGHVS and CDR2 FNYEAQ. CDR3 DNA sequence: TGTGCCAGCAGCTTACCGCCGGGGGGTCATGAAAAACTGTTTTTT. Translating gives CASSLPPGGHEKLFF.

The chain uses TRBV29-1 and TRBJ2-7, with 11 bases fitting TRBD1. V lost 7 bases, J lost 4 bases, and 3 bases stayed unmatched. Germline V gene data show CDR1 as SQVTM and CDR2 as ANQGSEA. CDR3 length: 12 amino acids. The CDR3 DNA follows: TGCAGCGCTGGGACAGGGGGTTACGAGCAGTACTTC. Its protein is CSAGTGGYEQYF.

The gene calls are TRBV6-5 and TRBJ1-4, with TRBD1 as a possible D gene (5 bases). Germline assignment: CDR1 MNHEY and CDR2 SVGAGI. The CDR3 is 15 residues long. V was clipped by 1 base and J by 5 bases, with 11 bases between them. CDR3 nucleotides: TGTGCCAGCAGTTACTATTCAGGGCTGAATGAAAAACTGTTTTTT. It encodes CASSYYSGLNEKLFF.

V gene TRBV25-1 combines with J gene TRBJ1-2, with D perhaps TRBD1 (6 bases). In germline, CDR1 is MGHDK, CDR2 SYGVNS. V lost 0 bases and J 2 bases, leaving 10 bases between the germline ends. This CDR3 has 15 residues. CDR3 in amino acids: CASSEYKDRNYGYTF. The CDR3 nucleotides read TGTGCCAGCAGTGAATATAAGGACAGAAACTATGGCTACACCTTC.

This chain uses TRBV11-3 with TRBJ2-1; 13 bases agree with TRBD2. CDR1 SGHNT and CDR2 YENEEA come from the germline V gene. The CDR3 is 19 residues long. V was pared by 6 bases and J by 2 bases, with 13 bases of the junction left unmatched. The CDR3 region has the DNA TGTGCCAGCAGAAGGGGTAGGACTAGCGGGAGTGGGGCCTACAATGAGCAGTTCTTC. Encoded protein: CASRRGRTSGSGAYNEQFF.

The V and J genes are TRBV9 and TRBJ1-2; D gene uncertain. V lost 4 bases to trimming and J lost 2 bases, with 6 bases between them. Germline V CDR1 and CDR2: SGDLS, YYNGEE. CDR3 size: 12 residues. CDR3 residues: CASSPVNYGYTF. DNA of the CDR3: TGTGCCAGCAGCCCGGTAAACTATGGCTACACCTTC.

The sample holds a few counts of this clone. This chain joins TRBV28 and TRBJ1-2; D is ambiguous. Germline assignment: CDR1 MDHEN and CDR2 SYDVKM. The CDR3 sequence is 13 residues long. Trimming took off 2 bases at V and 4 bases at J, with 8 bases between the two ends. CDR3 sequence reads: CASSLRVFYGYTF. The CDR3, as DNA: TGTGCCAGCAGTTTACGGGTTTTCTATGGCTACACCTTC.

The gene calls are TRBV2 and TRBJ1-1, with D tentatively TRBD1 (5 bases). This CDR3 has 14 amino acids. V lost 8 bases, J lost 4 bases, and 17 bases lay in between. Per germline, CDR1 SNHLY and CDR2 FYNNEI. CDR3 loop: CASPRVFSGTEAFF. The CDR3 nucleotides are TGTGCCAGCCCCAGGGTTTTTTCGGGCACTGAAGCTTTCTTT.

The chain combines TRBV12-3 or TRBV12-4 with TRBJ2-7, with TRBD2 matching 14 bases. The CDR3 is 13 amino acids. Losses at the gene ends were 10 bases for V and 4 bases for J; bases not matched to a gene: 3. CDR3 in DNA: TGTGCCATCCGGACTAGCGGGGGGTACGAGCAGTACTTC. It is translated as CAIRTSGGYEQYF.

The chain joins TRBV4-1 to TRBJ2-7, with a tentative D call TRBD1 (6 bases). CDR3 size: 13 residues. CDR1 is MGHRA and CDR2 is YSYEKL in the germline V gene. V lost 4 bases to trimming and J lost 2 bases, with 9 bases between them. This CDR3 is CASSRDTTYEQYV. The CDR3 nucleotides read TGCGCCAGCAGCCGGGACACCACCTACGAGCAGTACGTC.

This chain links TRBV14 with TRBJ2-5; 10 bases map to TRBD2. Germline V CDR1 and CDR2: SGHDN, FVKESK. Losses at the gene ends were 2 bases for V and 5 bases for J; bases not matched to a gene: 5. The CDR3 sequence is 15 residues long. The CDR3 sequence is CASSQIKGLAETQYF. The DNA of the CDR3 is TGTGCCAGCAGCCAAATTAAGGGACTAGCGGAGACCCAGTACTTC. The full variable domain, its missing parts supplied by reference TRBV14 and TRBJ2-5, is EAGVTQFPSHSVIEKGQTVTLRCDPISGHDNLYWYRRVMGKEIKFLLHFVKESKQDESGMPNNRFLAERTGGTYSTLKVQPAELEDSGVYFCASSQIKGLAETQYFGPGTRLLVL.

The V and J genes are TRBV20-1 and TRBJ2-6, with D maybe TRBD1 (5 bases). This CDR3 is built from 14 residues. Trimming removed 3 bases at V and 2 bases at J, with 8 bases between. Per germline, CDR1 DFQATT and CDR2 SNEGSKA (reference sequence). The DNA of the CDR3 is TGCAGTGCTAGTAGACAGACTGGGGCCAACGTCCTGACTTTC. Translating it yields CSASRQTGANVLTF.

This chain connects TRBV7-2 to TRBJ2-5; 15 positions match TRBD2. The CDR3 is 18 residues long. The V and J ends lost 4 bases and 4 bases, in that order; junction bases with no gene match: 10. Germline CDR1 reads SGHTA; CDR2 reads FQGNSA. The CDR3 is CASSSGLAGGGSLETQYF. The CDR3 coding sequence is TGTGCCAGCAGCTCGGGACTAGCGGGGGGCGGTTCTCTAGAGACCCAGTACTTC.

The V call is TRBV5-6, the J call TRBJ2-5, with 8 bases identical to TRBD1. J lost 3 bases, V lost 1 base, and 5 bases had no gene match. The CDR3 is 15 amino acids. Looked up from germline, CDR1 is SGHDT and CDR2 is YYEEEE. In nucleotides, the CDR3 is TGTGCCAGCAGCTTGTGGGACAGGAACAAAGAGACCCAGTACTTC. Protein sequence: CASSLWDRNKETQYF.

This clone was seen a handful of times. The rearrangement links TRBV5-1 to TRBJ2-6, with D possibly matching TRBD1 (5 bases). The germline gives CDR1 SGHRS, CDR2 YFSETQ. Trimming stripped 3 bases from V and 5 bases from J, with 24 bases between. The CDR3 covers 19 residues. The CDR3 reads CASSWGGPPSLKRANVLTF. The CDR3 DNA sequence: TGCGCCAGCAGCTGGGGCGGTCCTCCCAGCCTTAAGCGGGCCAACGTCCTGACTTTC.

CDR3 bases: TGTGCCAGCAGCTTTAGCGGGGCTAGCACAGATACGCAGTATTTT. This encodes CASSFSGASTDTQYF. This chain joins TRBV7-3 and TRBJ2-3; 8 bases are shared with TRBD2. The CDR3 is made up of 15 amino acids. Germline trimming cut 3 bases from V and 0 bases from J; bases unmatched to any gene: 2. From germline, CDR1 is SGHTA and CDR2 FQGTGA.

This chain connects TRBV19 to TRBJ2-1, with 7 bases lining up with TRBD1. Germline lookup yields CDR1 LNHDA and CDR2 SQIVND (reference sequence). V lost 7 bases, J lost 5 bases, and 11 bases stayed unmatched. This CDR3 comprises 15 residues. The CDR3 sequence is CASNSQGLNHNEQFF. CDR3 nucleotides: TGTGCCAGTAATTCACAGGGGCTAAACCACAATGAGCAGTTCTTC.

The chain uses TRBV11-2 and TRBJ2-2; 12 nucleotides agree with TRBD2. In germline, CDR1 is SGHAT, CDR2 FQNNGV. The junction had 8 bases not matched to a gene; V was cut back by 5 bases and J by 4 bases. The CDR3 length is 17 residues. The CDR3 reads CASSARLAGELTGELFF. The CDR3 DNA sequence: TGTGCCAGCAGCGCCCGACTAGCGGGAGAGCTCACCGGGGAGCTGTTTTTT. The full variable domain, rest sourced from reference TRBV11-2 and TRBJ2-2, is EAGVAQSPRYKIIEKRQSVAFWCNPISGHATLYWYQQILGQGPKLLIQFQNNGVVDDSQLPKDRFSAERLKGVDSTLKIQPAKLEDSAVYLCASSARLAGELTGELFFGEGSRLTVL.

The chain links TRBV28 to TRBJ2-2; D gene unclear. V was pared by 6 bases and J by 7 bases, with 6 bases between. The CDR3 is 11 amino acids. Germline loops: CDR1 MDHEN, CDR2 SYDVKM. DNA of the CDR3: TGTGCCAGCAGCGTGTTCGGGGAGCTGTTTTTT. It yields the protein CASSVFGELFF.

V and J are TRBV5-4 and TRBJ1-1; D unresolved. The germline gives CDR1 SGHNT, CDR2 YYREEE (reference sequence). V lost 0 bases, J lost 7 bases, and 7 bases lay in between. CDR3 length: 12 residues. CDR3: CASSLAAGEAFF. In DNA, the CDR3 is TGTGCCAGCAGCTTGGCGGCGGGTGAAGCTTTCTTT.

The rearrangement uses TRBV28 and TRBJ1-1; D uncertain. The germline V gene encodes CDR1 MDHEN and CDR2 SYDVKM. V lost 2 bases and J 4 bases, leaving 8 bases between the germline ends. The CDR3 has 13 residues. CDR3 coding DNA: TGTGCCAGCAGTTTACGAACGGGCACTGAAGCTTTCTTT. Encoded protein: CASSLRTGTEAFF.

The CDR3 region is CASSPGTGSNTEAFF. In nucleotides, the CDR3 is TGTGCCAGCAGCCCGGGGACAGGATCGAACACTGAAGCTTTCTTT. The chain employs TRBV11-3 and TRBJ1-1; 8 bases agree with TRBD1. Trimming removed 5 bases from V and 1 base from J; junction bases left unmatched: 6. This CDR3 has 15 residues. Germline V gene sequence: CDR1 SGHNT, CDR2 YENEEA.

The rearrangement uses TRBV10-1 and TRBJ2-4; 10 bases map to TRBD2. The germline V gene has CDR1 WNHNN and CDR2 SYGVQD (reference sequence). With 6 bases clipped from V and 1 base from J, the junction kept 6 bases outside the gene matches. The CDR3 contains 16 residues. The CDR3 protein is CASRPSGSVAKNIQYF. The CDR3 nucleotides read TGCGCCAGCAGGCCTAGCGGGAGCGTCGCCAAAAACATTCAGTACTTC.

The chain is built from TRBV5-1 and TRBJ2-7; D uncertain. Trimming shortened V by 4 bases and J by 3 bases, and 5 bases separated the two germline ends. Germline V CDR1 and CDR2: SGHRS, YFSETQ. The CDR3 runs 11 residues. CDR3 sequence: CASSTYYEQYF. The CDR3 bases are TGCGCCAGCAGCACCTACTACGAGCAGTACTTC.